This T cell receptor beta chain was sequenced during a study of blood T cell repertoires in COVID-19. Background on the study: Spain, Italy and the United States supplied samples that represented acute and convalescent COVID-19. PBMCs, B-cell-depleted T cells, or T cells were the source of the cDNA or gDNA that made up the material.

Original processing methods: Scientists estimated how many nucleated cells there were by amplifying reference gene primers. The data were produced by immunoSEQ multiplex PCR, yet TCRdb's version contains in-frame clones alone and is incomplete. V, J and clone size are those of that table, while D and trimming were read from the DNA. The table has around 200,000 clones, approximately 80% seen once. J was trimmed by 8 bases and V by 1 base; bases with no gene match: 4. Germline V gives CDR1 LNHDA, CDR2 SQIVND (reference sequence). This CDR3 has 13 amino acids. The chain is built from TRBV19 and TRBJ1-2; 7 bases line up with TRBD1. The clonotype originates from a human donor in a cohort sampled during active COVID-19. The material sequenced was peripheral blood. Here the CDR3 DNA reads TGTGCCAGTAGTATAGGGGACAGTTACGGCTACACCTTC. Amino acid sequence: CASSIGDSYGYTF.